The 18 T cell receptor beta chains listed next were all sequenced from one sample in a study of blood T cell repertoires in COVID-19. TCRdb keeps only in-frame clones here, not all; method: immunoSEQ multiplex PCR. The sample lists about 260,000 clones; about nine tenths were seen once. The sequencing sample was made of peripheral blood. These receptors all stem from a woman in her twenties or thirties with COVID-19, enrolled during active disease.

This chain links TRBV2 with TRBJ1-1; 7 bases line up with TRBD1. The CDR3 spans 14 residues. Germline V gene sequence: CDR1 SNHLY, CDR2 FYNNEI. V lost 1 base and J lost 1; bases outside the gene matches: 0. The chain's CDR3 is CASSEGTGNTEAFF. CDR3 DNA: TGTGCCAGCAGTGAAGGGACAGGGAACACTGAAGCTTTCTTT.

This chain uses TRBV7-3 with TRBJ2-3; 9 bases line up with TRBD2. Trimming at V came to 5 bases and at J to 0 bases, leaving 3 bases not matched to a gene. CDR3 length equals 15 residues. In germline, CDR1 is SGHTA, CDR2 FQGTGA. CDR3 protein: CASSQAGGSTDTQYF. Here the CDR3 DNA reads TGTGCCAGCAGCCAAGCGGGAGGCAGCACAGATACGCAGTATTTT.

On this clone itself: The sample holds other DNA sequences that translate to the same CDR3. CDR3 coding DNA: TGCGCCAGCAGCCAAGATCCGGGAAATGAGCAGTTCTTC. Its protein product is CASSQDPGNEQFF. This chain joins TRBV4-1 and TRBJ2-1; weak D call: TRBD2 (5 bases). Trimming cost V 0 bases and J 7 bases, with 7 bases left between them. Germline V lookup: CDR1 MGHRA, CDR2 YSYEKL. The CDR3 totals 13 residues.

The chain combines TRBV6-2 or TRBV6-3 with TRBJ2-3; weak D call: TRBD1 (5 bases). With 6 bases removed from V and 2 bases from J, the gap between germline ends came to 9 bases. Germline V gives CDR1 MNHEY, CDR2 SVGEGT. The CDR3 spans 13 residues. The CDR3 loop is CASSAGFTDTQYF. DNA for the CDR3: TGTGCCAGCAGCGCAGGGTTCACAGATACGCAGTATTTT.

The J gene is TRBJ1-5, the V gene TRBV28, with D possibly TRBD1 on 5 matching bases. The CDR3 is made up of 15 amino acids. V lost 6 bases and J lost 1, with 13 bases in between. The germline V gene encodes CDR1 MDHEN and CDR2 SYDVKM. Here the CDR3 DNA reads TGTGCCAGCAGCCCGGGGGAAAGGAGCAATCAGCCCCAGCATTTT. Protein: CASSPGERSNQPQHF.

CDR3 residues: CASSLAAANYGYTF. The DNA for the CDR3 is TGTGCCAGCAGTCTGGCGGCGGCCAACTATGGCTACACCTTC. The chain carries TRBV27 and TRBJ1-2; D gene ambiguous. This CDR3 has 14 residues. Trimming removed 5 bases at V and 2 bases at J, with 12 bases between. CDR1 MNHEY and CDR2 SMNVEV come from the germline V gene (reference sequence).

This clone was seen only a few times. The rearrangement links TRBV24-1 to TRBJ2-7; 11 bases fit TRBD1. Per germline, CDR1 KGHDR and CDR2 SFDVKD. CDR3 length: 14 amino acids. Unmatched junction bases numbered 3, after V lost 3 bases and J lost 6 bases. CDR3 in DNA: TGTGCCACCAGTGATCCCGGGACAGGGGGCGAGCAGTACTTC. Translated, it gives CATSDPGTGGEQYF.

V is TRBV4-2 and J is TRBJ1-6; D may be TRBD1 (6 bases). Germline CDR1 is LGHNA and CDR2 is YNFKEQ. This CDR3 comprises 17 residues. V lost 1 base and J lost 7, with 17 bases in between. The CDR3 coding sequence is TGTGCCAGCAGCCAAGGTGCAGGGGCAAAGCCGAATTCACCCCTCCACTTT. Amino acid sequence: CASSQGAGAKPNSPLHF.

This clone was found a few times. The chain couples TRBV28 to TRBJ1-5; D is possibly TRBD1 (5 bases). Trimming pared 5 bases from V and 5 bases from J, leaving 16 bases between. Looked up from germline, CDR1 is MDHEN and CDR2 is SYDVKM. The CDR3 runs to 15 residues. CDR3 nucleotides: TGTGCCAGCAGTCCGGGGTCCGGGGGTGATCAGCCCCAGCATTTT. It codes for CASSPGSGGDQPQHF. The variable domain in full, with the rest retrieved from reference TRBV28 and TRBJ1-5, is DVKVTQSSRYLVKRTGEKVFLECVQDMDHENMFWYRQDPGLGLRLIYFSYDVKMKEKGDIPEGYSVSREKKERFSLILESASTNQTSMYLCASSPGSGGDQPQHFGDGTRLSIL.

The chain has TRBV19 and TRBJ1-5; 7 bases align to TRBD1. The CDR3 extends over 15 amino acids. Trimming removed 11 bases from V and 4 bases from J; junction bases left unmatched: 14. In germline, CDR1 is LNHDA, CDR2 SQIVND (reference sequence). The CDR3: CAASRDARGNQPQHF. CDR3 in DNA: TGTGCCGCGTCGAGGGATGCCAGGGGGAATCAGCCCCAGCATTTT.

The CDR3 sequence: CASSAGLAGVHNEQFF. The CDR3 coding sequence is TGTGCCAGCAGCGCCGGACTAGCGGGAGTCCACAATGAGCAGTTCTTC. V is TRBV9 and J is TRBJ2-1; 13 bases agree with TRBD2. CDR3 length: 16 residues. With 3 bases clipped from V and 5 bases from J, the junction kept 5 bases outside the gene matches. Per the germline V gene, CDR1 is SGDLS and CDR2 is YYNGEE.

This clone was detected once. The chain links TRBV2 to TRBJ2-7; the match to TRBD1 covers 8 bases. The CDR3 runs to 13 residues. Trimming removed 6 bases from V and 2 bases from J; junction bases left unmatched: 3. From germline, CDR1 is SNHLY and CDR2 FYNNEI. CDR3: CASRKTGAYEQYF. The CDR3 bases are TGTGCCAGCAGAAAGACAGGGGCCTACGAGCAGTACTTC.

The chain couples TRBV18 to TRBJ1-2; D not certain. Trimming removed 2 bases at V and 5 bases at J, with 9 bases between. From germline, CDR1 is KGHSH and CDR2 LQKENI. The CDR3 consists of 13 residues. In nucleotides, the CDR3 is TGTGCCAGCTCACCAGAGGCCGAATATGGCTACACCTTC. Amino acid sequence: CASSPEAEYGYTF.

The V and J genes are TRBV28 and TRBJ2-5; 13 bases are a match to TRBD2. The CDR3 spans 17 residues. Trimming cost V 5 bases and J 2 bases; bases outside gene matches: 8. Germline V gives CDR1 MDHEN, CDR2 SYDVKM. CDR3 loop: CASSGGLAGIPQETQYF. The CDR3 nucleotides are TGTGCCAGCAGTGGGGGACTAGCGGGGATACCACAAGAGACCCAGTACTTC.

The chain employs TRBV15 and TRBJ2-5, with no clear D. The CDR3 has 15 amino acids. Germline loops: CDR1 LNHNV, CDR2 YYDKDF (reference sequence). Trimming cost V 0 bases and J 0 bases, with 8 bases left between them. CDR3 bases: TGTGCCACCAGCAGAGATCCCAGATACCAAGAGACCCAGTACTTC. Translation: CATSRDPRYQETQYF.

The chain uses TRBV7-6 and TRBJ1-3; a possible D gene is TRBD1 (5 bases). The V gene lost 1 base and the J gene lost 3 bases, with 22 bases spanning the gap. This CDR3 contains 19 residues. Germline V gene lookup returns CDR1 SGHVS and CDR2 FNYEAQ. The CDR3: CASSLDPPAGAGRGNTIYF. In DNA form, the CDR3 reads TGTGCCAGCAGCTTAGATCCCCCCGCAGGCGCGGGGCGTGGAAACACCATATATTTT.

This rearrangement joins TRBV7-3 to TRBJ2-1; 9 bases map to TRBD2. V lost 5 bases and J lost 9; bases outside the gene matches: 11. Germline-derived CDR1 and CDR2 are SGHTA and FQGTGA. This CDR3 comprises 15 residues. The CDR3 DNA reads TGTGCCAGCAGCCCAATCGGCGGGAGGGCCAGTGAGCAGTTCTTC. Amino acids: CASSPIGGRASEQFF.

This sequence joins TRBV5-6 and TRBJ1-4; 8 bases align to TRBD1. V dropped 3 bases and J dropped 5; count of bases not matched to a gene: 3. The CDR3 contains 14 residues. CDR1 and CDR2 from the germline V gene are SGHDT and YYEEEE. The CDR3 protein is CASSWGQVNEKLFF. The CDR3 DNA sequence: TGTGCCAGCAGCTGGGGACAGGTGAATGAAAAACTGTTTTTT. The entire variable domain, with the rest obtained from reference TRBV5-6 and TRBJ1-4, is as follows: DAGVTQSPTHLIKTRGQQVTLRCSPKSGHDTVSWYQQALGQGPQFIFQYYEEEERQRGNFPDRFSGHQFPNYSSELNVNALLLGDSALYLCASSWGQVNEKLFFGSGTQLSVL.